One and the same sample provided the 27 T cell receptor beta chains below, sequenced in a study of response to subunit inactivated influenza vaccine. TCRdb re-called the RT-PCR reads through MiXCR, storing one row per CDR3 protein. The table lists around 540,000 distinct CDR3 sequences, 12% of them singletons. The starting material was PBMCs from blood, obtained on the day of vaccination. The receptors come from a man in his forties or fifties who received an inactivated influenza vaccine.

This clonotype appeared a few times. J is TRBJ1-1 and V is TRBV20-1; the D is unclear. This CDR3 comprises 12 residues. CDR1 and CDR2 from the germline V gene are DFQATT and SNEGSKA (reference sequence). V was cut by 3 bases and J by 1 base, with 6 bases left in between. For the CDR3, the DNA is TGCAGTGCTAGCGACAAGAACACTGAAGCTTTCTTT. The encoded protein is CSASDKNTEAFF.

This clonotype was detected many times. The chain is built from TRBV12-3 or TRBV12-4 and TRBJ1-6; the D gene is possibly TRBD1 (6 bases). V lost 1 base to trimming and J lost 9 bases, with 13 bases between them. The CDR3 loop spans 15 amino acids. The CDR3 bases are TGTGCCAGCAGTTTAGTTCGGGGGCTCGTTTCACCCCTCCACTTT. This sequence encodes CASSLVRGLVSPLHF.

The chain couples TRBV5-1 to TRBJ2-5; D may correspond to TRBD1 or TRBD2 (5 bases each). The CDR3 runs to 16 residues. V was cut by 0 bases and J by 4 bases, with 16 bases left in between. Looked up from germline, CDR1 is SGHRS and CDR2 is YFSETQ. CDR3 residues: CASSLGGTQARETQYF. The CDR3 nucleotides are TGCGCCAGCAGCTTGGGTGGGACCCAGGCACGAGAGACCCAGTACTTC.

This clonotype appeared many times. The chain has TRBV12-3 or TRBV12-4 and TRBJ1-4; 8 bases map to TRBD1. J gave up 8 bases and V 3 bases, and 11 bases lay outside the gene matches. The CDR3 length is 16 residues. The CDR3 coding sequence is TGTGCCAGCAGTTTCAGACAGGGGAGATTCGGCGAAAAACTGTTTTTT. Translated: CASSFRQGRFGEKLFF.

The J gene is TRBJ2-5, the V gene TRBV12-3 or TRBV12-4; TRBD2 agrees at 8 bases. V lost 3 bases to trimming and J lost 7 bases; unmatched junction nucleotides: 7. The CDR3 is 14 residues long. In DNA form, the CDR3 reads TGTGCCAGCAGTTTTGCGGGGGGCATGAGGACCCAGTACTTC. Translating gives CASSFAGGMRTQYF.

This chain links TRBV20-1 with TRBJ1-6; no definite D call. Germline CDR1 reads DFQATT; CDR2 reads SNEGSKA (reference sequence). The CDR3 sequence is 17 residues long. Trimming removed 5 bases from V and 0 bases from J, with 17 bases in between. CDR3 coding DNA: TGCAGTGCTCCAAAGTTCTTCATTAGCTCCTATAATTCACCCCTCCACTTT. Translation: CSAPKFFISSYNSPLHF.

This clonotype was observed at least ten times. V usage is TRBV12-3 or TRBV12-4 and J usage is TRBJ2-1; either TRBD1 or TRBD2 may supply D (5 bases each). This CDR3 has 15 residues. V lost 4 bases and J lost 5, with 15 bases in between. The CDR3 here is CASSSLVWGNNEQFF. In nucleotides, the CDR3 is TGTGCCAGCAGTTCCCTAGTGTGGGGGAACAATGAGCAGTTCTTC.

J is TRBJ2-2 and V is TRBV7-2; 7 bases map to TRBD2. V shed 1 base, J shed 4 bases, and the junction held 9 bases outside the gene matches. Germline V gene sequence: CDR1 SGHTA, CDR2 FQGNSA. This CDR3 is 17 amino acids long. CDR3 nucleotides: TGTGCCAGCAGCTTAGTGAAACTAGCGCTAAGCACCGGGGAGCTGTTTTTT. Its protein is CASSLVKLALSTGELFF.

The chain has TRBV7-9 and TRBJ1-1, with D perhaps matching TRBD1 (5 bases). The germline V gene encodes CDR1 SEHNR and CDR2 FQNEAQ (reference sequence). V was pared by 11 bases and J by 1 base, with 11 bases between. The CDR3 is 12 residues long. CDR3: CAAGEKNTEAFF. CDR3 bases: TGTGCCGCGGGGGAGAAGAACACTGAAGCTTTCTTT.

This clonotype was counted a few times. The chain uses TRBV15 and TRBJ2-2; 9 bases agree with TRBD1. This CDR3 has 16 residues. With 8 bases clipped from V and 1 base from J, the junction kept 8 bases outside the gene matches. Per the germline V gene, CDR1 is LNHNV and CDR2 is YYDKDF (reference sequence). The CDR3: CATSDRGTENTGELFF. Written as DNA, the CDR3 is TGTGCCACCTCAGACAGGGGGACAGAGAACACCGGGGAGCTGTTTTTT.

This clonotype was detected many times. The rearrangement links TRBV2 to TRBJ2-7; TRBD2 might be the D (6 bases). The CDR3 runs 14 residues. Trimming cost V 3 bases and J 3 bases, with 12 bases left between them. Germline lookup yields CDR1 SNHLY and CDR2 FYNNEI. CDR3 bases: TGTGCCAGCAGTGAGGGGAGTAGCGGCTACGAGCAGTACTTC. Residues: CASSEGSSGYEQYF.

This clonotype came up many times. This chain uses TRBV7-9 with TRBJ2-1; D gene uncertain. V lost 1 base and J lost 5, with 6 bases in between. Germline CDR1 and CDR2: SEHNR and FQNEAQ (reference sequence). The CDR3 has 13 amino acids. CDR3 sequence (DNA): TGTGCCAGCAGCTTAGGTTTACACAATGAGCAGTTCTTC. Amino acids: CASSLGLHNEQFF.

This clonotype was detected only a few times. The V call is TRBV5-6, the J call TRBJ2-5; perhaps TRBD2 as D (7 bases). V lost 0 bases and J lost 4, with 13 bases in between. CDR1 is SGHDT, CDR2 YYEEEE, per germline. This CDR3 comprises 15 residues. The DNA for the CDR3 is TGTGCCAGCAGCTTGGAAACAGGGAGGGGAGAGACCCAGTACTTC. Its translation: CASSLETGRGETQYF.

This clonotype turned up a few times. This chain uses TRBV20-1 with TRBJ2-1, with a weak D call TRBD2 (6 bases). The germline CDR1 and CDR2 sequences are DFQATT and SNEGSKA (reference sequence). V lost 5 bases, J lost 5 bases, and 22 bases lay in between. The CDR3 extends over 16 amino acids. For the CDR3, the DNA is TGCAGTGCTGGTCCCTTCGGAGGGAGGATCGACAATGAGCAGTTCTTC. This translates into CSAGPFGGRIDNEQFF.

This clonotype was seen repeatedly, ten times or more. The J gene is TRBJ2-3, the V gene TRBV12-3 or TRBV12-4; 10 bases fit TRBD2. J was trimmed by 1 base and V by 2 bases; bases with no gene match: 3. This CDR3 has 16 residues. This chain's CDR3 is CASSLPLAGGTDTQYF. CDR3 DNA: TGTGCCAGCAGTTTACCGCTAGCGGGAGGCACAGATACGCAGTATTTT.

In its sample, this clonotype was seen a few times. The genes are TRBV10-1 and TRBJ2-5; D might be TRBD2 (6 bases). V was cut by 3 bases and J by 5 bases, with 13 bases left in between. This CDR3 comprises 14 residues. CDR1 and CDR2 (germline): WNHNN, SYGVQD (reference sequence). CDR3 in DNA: TGCGCCAGCAGTGAACAACTAGCCCAGGAGACCCAGTACTTC. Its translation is CASSEQLAQETQYF.

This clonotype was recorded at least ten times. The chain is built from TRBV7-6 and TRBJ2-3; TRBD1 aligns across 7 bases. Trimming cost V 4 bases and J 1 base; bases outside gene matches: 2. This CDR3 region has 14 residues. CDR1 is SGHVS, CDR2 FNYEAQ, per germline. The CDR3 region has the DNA TGTGCCAGCAGCTCAGGACAGGGCACAGATACGCAGTATTTT. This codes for CASSSGQGTDTQYF.

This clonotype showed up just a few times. In DNA form, the CDR3 reads TGTGCCAGCAGGAGACAGGGTTTGGGCACAGATACGCAGTATTTT. The encoded protein is CASRRQGLGTDTQYF. The V gene is TRBV11-1, the J gene TRBJ2-3; 7 bases align to TRBD1. CDR3 length equals 15 residues. Germline V lookup: CDR1 SGHAT, CDR2 FQDESV (reference sequence). With V trimmed by 6 bases and J by 1 base, 7 bases remained unmatched. Combining the CDR3 with reference TRBV11-1 and TRBJ2-3 gives the whole variable domain EAEVAQSPRYKITEKSQAVAFWCDPISGHATLYWYRQILGQGPELLVQFQDESVVDDSQLPKDRFSAERLKGVDSTLKIQPAELGDSAMYLCASRRQGLGTDTQYFGPGTRLTVL.

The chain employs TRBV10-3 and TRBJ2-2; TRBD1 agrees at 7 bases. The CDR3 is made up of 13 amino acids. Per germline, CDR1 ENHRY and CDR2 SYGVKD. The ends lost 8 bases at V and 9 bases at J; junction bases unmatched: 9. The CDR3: CAIREQGSRELFF. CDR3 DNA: TGTGCCATCCGGGAACAGGGGTCCCGGGAGCTGTTTTTT.

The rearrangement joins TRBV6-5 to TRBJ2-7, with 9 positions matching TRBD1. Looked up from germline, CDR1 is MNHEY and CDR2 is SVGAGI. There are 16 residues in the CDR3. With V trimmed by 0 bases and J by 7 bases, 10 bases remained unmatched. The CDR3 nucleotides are TGTGCCAGCAGTTACTCGGGAGGACAGGGGTCGTGGGAGCAGTACTTC. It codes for CASSYSGGQGSWEQYF.

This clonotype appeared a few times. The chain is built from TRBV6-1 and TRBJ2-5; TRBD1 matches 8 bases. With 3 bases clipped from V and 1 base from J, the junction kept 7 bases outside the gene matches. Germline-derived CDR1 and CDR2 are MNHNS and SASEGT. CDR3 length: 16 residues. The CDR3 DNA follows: TGTGCCAGCAGTGACCCCTTTGGACAGGGCCAAGAGACCCAGTACTTC. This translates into CASSDPFGQGQETQYF.

In nucleotides, the CDR3 is TGCGCCAGCATGGACGGCTACGAGCAGTACTTC. It yields the protein CASMDGYEQYF. The chain links TRBV5-1 to TRBJ2-7; D ambiguous. The ends were cut back, 6 bases at V and 3 bases at J, with 7 bases in the middle. Germline CDR1 SGHRS, CDR2 YFSETQ. The CDR3 runs 11 residues.

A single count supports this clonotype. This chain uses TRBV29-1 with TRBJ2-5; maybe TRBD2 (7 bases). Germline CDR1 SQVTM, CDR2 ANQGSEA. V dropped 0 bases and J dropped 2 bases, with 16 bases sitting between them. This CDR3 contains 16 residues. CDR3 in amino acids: CSVEEFGGGPQETQYF. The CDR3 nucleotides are TGCAGCGTTGAAGAATTCGGCGGGGGCCCTCAAGAGACCCAGTACTTC.

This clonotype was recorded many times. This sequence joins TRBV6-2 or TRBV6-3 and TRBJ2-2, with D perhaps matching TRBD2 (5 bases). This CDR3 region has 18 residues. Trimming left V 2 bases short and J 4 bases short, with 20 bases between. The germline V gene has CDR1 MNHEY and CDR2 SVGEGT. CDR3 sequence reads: CASSYGSGTWPATGELFF. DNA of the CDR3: TGTGCCAGCAGTTACGGGAGCGGAACTTGGCCAGCCACCGGGGAGCTGTTTTTT.

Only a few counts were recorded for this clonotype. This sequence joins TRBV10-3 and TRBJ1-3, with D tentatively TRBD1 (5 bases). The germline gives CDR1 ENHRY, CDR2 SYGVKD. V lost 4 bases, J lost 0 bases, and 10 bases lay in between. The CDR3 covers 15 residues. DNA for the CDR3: TGTGCCATCAGTGCGGCAGGGCGCTCTGGAAACACCATATATTTT. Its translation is CAISAAGRSGNTIYF.

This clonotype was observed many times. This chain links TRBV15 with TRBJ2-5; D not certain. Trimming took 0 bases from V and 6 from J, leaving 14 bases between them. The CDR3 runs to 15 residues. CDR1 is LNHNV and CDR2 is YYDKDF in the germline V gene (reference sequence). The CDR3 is CATSRDSVLEKTQYF. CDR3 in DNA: TGTGCCACCAGCAGAGACAGTGTCTTAGAGAAGACCCAGTACTTC.

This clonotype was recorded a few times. The CDR3 coding sequence is TGTGCCAGCAGACCCACAGGGGGCGGCGAGACCCAGTACTTC. Translating it yields CASRPTGGGETQYF. The V gene is TRBV14, the J gene TRBJ2-5, with TRBD1 identical over 9 bases. Germline V gene lookup returns CDR1 SGHDN and CDR2 FVKESK. V shed 6 bases, J shed 5 bases, and the junction held 7 bases outside the gene matches. The CDR3 runs to 14 residues.